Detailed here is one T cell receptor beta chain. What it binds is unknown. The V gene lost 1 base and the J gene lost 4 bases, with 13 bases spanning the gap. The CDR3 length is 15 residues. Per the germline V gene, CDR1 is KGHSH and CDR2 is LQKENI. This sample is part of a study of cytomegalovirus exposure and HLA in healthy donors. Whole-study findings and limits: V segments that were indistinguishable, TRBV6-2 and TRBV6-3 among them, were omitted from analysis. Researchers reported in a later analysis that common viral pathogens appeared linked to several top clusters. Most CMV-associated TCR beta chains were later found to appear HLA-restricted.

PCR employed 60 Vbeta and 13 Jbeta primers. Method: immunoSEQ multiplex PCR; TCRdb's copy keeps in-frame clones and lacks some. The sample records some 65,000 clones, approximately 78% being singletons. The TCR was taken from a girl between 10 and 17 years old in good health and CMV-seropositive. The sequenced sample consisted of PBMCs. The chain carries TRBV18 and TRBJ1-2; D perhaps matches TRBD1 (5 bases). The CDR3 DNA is TGTGCCAGCTCACCACTCGACAGAGTGAGCTATGGCTACACCTTC. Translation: CASSPLDRVSYGYTF.